The next 4 T cell receptor beta chains were all read from a single sample in a study of Ad26.COV2.S vaccination and SARS-CoV-2 variants. Profiling relied on immunoSEQ multiplex PCR, and the TCRdb table lists in-frame clones only, not all of them. The data show roughly 300,000 clones, roughly 89% seen once. Indicated treatment: roughly 20 received Ad26.COV2.S at low or high dose, single or two shots; 5 received placebo; per-sample allocation not given. Material that was analyzed had been drawn on day 63 after the first vaccine or placebo injection. The source was peripheral blood, collected in a trial of Ad26.COV2.S vaccine versus placebo. The source is a person aged 18-65 years who received the Ad26.COV2.S COVID-19 vaccine or a placebo.

J is TRBJ2-2 and V is TRBV7-3, with TRBD2 matching over 12 bases. The germline V gene has CDR1 SGHTA and CDR2 FQGTGA. The J segment lost 5 bases and the V segment lost 4 bases, leaving 5 bases of the junction unmatched. The CDR3 runs to 16 residues. The CDR3 nucleotides read TGTGCCAGCAGCTCCCAGACTAGCGGGGGTACCGGGGAGCTGTTTTTT. Translation: CASSSQTSGGTGELFF.

Here the CDR3 reads CASSTRASGYEQYF. The CDR3 DNA follows: TGTGCCAGCAGCACCCGAGCTTCGGGCTACGAGCAGTACTTC. J is TRBJ2-7 and V is TRBV21-1; TRBD2, the D gene given by the table, was not confirmed from the DNA. TRBV21-1 is classified as a pseudogene. The CDR3 consists of 14 residues.

The V gene is TRBV4-2, the J gene TRBJ2-7, with D perhaps matching TRBD2 (5 bases). CDR3 length: 16 amino acids. V lost 0 bases and J 3 bases, leaving 15 bases between the germline ends. The germline V gene has CDR1 LGHNA and CDR2 YNFKEQ. CDR3 protein: CASSQDFSGSGYEQYF. In DNA form, the CDR3 reads TGTGCCAGCAGCCAAGATTTTTCGGGGTCGGGCTACGAGCAGTACTTC.

The gene calls are TRBV2 and TRBJ2-5; D remains ambiguous. Trimming left V 8 bases short and J 0 bases short, with 16 bases between. This CDR3 has 15 amino acids. The V gene's germline CDR1 is SNHLY and CDR2 FYNNEI. This chain's CDR3 is CASRAISWYQETQYF. CDR3 nucleotide sequence: TGTGCCAGCCGGGCGATTAGCTGGTACCAAGAGACCCAGTACTTC.